The sequence of this TCR beta chain was determined in a study of cytomegalovirus exposure and HLA in healthy donors. Assay used: immunoSEQ multiplex PCR; TCRdb lists only in-frame clones, some missing. The sample lists fewer than 70,000 clones, 90% to 95% seen once, with less than 7% in the top ten. Turning to this clone: Its target is not known.

The CDR3 length is 14 residues. The trim removed 9 bases at V and 1 base at J, leaving 8 bases unmatched. Germline V gene sequence: CDR1 LNHDA, CDR2 SQIVND (reference sequence). The study's findings and limits: A few of the chains that were CMV-associated were confirmed in vitro to be specific for CMV antigens.

While the first cohort had fewer than 850 subjects, the donors belonged to the separate validation cohort of about 110 subjects. The chain combines TRBV19 with TRBJ2-7; the match to TRBD1 covers 8 bases. Sequencing was done on a sample of PBMCs. The TCR originated in a woman between 18 and 29 years old in good health and CMV-seropositive. This CDR3 reads CASRSGTGSYEQYF. In DNA form, the CDR3 reads TGTGCCAGCCGATCCGGGACAGGATCCTACGAGCAGTACTTC. The variable domain in full, with the rest retrieved from reference TRBV19 and TRBJ2-7, is DGGITQSPKYLFRKEGQNVTLSCEQNLNHDAMYWYRQDPGQGLRLIYYSQIVNDFQKGDIAEGYSVSREKKESFPLTVTSAQKNPTAFYLCASRSGTGSYEQYFGPGTRLTVT.